Shown below are 19 T cell receptor beta chains from a single sample sequenced in a study of CXCR3-negative and CXCR3-positive naive CD8 T cells. Study-level points and caveats: Hydrophobicity was higher for TRB CDR3s found in CXCR3-positive naive cells than in CXCR3-negative naive cells.

Libraries of TRB cDNA were made by 5' RACE and carried UMIs. TCRdb re-called the 5' RACE reads and catalogs CDR3 proteins one per entry, DNA excluded. The sample table sets out about 89,000 distinct CDR3 sequences. These receptors' antigens are unknown. Source material: naive CXCR3+ CD8+ T cells from blood. Specified subset: CD45RO-CCR7+CD27+CD95- naive CD8+ T cells expressing CXCR3 (TNR3+). The receptors come from a human donor in good health. Some clones in this sample may be carry-over from other donors' samples.

This sequence joins TRBV29-1 and TRBJ2-5. The germline V gene has CDR1 SQVTM and CDR2 ANQGSEA. This CDR3 is built from 15 residues. The chain's CDR3 is CSVDGVDVDQETQYF.

V and J are TRBV29-1 and TRBJ2-1. There are 15 residues in the CDR3. CDR1 and CDR2 from the germline V gene are SQVTM and ANQGSEA. CDR3 residues: CSVDGIAVSYNEQFF.

J is TRBJ2-7 and V is TRBV5-4; without DNA, the TCRdb call of TRBD1 cannot be checked. There are 14 residues in the CDR3. Germline CDR1 is SGHNT and CDR2 is YYREEE (reference sequence). The CDR3 sequence is CASSLVGPTYEQYF.

This chain links TRBV20-1 with TRBJ2-7; TCRdb outputs TRBD1, but without DNA this stays unchecked. This CDR3 has 13 amino acids. Germline V CDR1 and CDR2: DFQATT, SNEGSKA (reference sequence). The CDR3 here is CSATLQGSYEQYF.

The chain is built from TRBV29-1 and TRBJ2-7; TCRdb calls TRBD1, which cannot be checked without DNA. This CDR3 is 15 amino acids long. In germline, CDR1 is SQVTM, CDR2 ANQGSEA. The CDR3 sequence: CSVEDLGGSGYEQYF.

This chain links TRBV14 with TRBJ2-7; TCRdb's assignment of TRBD2 cannot be checked, as there is no DNA. Germline-derived CDR1 and CDR2 are SGHDN and FVKESK. The length of the CDR3 is 15 residues. The CDR3 sequence is CASSQTRDYSYEQYF.

This chain links TRBV4-3 with TRBJ1-1. Germline V gene data show CDR1 as LGHNA and CDR2 as YSLEER. The CDR3 runs to 17 residues. The CDR3 here is CASSQDIVAAGDTEALF.

The rearrangement joins TRBV7-9 to TRBJ2-1; the TRBD1 assignment by TCRdb is unverifiable without DNA. The CDR3 covers 16 residues. In germline, CDR1 is SEHNR, CDR2 FQNEAQ (reference sequence). The CDR3 loop is CASSNQAFPLYNEQFF.

The V call is TRBV29-1, the J call TRBJ2-5; the D call of TRBD1 rests on TCRdb alone, since no DNA is present to check it. This CDR3 spans 13 amino acids. Per germline, CDR1 SQVTM and CDR2 ANQGSEA. CDR3 sequence reads: CSVEGQGGETQYF. Full variable domain (missing parts from reference TRBV29-1 and TRBJ2-5): SAVISQKPSRDICQRGTSLTIQCQVDSQVTMMFWYRQQPGQSLTLIATANQGSEATYESGFVIDKFPISRPNLTFSTLTVSNMSPEDSSIYLCSVEGQGGETQYFGPGTRLLVL.

This chain joins TRBV6-1 and TRBJ1-2; the TCRdb D gene call, TRBD1, has no DNA to confirm it. Germline V gene data show CDR1 as MNHNS and CDR2 as SASEGT. This CDR3 has 13 residues. Here the CDR3 reads CASLDRLNLDYTF.

The chain recombines TRBV7-6 with TRBJ2-1; the TCRdb D gene call, TRBD2, has no DNA to confirm it. Germline loops: CDR1 SGHVS, CDR2 FNYEAQ. The CDR3 spans 14 residues. CDR3 region: CASRDSGVGNEQFF.

The chain joins TRBV23-1 to TRBJ1-1. TRBV23-1 is known as an ORF, though its function is uncertain. The CDR3 totals 13 residues. The chain's CDR3 is CASSQSGNTEAFF.

The chain joins TRBV7-3 to TRBJ2-5; TCRdb gives TRBD2 as the D gene, but with no DNA this cannot be confirmed. This CDR3 spans 17 amino acids. Looked up from germline, CDR1 is SGHTA and CDR2 is FQGTGA. CDR3 amino acids: CASSSTAGGLGEETQYF.

This chain links TRBV5-5 with TRBJ1-1; TCRdb proposes TRBD1, but this gene call is untestable without DNA. CDR3 length: 13 amino acids. Germline CDR1 and CDR2: SGHKS and YYEKEE (reference sequence). This CDR3 reads CASSFGTSTEAFF.

This sequence joins TRBV28 and TRBJ2-1; the TCRdb call, TRBD1, lacks DNA for checking. Germline CDR1 reads MDHEN; CDR2 reads SYDVKM. The CDR3 is made up of 15 amino acids. This chain's CDR3 is CASSLFGQGINEQFF.

V usage is TRBV4-3 and J usage is TRBJ2-7; TCRdb gives TRBD1 as the D gene, but with no DNA this cannot be confirmed. Germline CDR1 reads LGHNA; CDR2 reads YSLEER. The CDR3 totals 15 residues. CDR3 loop: CASSQGGQGAYEQYF.

This chain uses TRBV7-8 with TRBJ2-7; TCRdb's D call, TRBD1, is unchecked because there is no DNA. Germline V CDR1 and CDR2: SGHVS, FQNEAQ. This CDR3 comprises 14 residues. CDR3 in amino acids: CASSFGQSSYEQYF. The full variable domain, rest sourced from reference TRBV7-8 and TRBJ2-7, is GAGVSQSPRYKVAKRGQDVALRCDPISGHVSLFWYQQALGQGPEFLTYFQNEAQLDKSGLPSDRFFAERPEGSVSTLKIQRTQQEDSAVYLCASSFGQSSYEQYFGPGTRLTVT.

This chain's CDR3 is CASSLRQGSYEQYF. This sequence joins TRBV7-7 and TRBJ2-7. The CDR3 is made up of 14 amino acids. Germline CDR1 SSHAT, CDR2 FNYEAQ (reference sequence). The whole variable domain, remainder taken from reference TRBV7-7 and TRBJ2-7, is GAGVSQSPRYKVTKRGQDVTLRCDPISSHATLYWYQQALGQGPEFLTYFNYEAQPDKSGLPSDRFSAERPEGSISTLTIQRTEQRDSAMYRCASSLRQGSYEQYFGPGTRLTVT.

V usage is TRBV2 and J usage is TRBJ2-1; the D gene TCRdb calls, TRBD1, cannot be checked with no DNA. CDR1 and CDR2 from the germline V gene are SNHLY and FYNNEI. The CDR3 is 17 residues long. This CDR3 is CASSEAQDRAPYNEQFF.